One and the same sample provided the 4 T cell receptor beta chains below, sequenced in a study of blood T cell repertoires in COVID-19. Data came from immunoSEQ multiplex PCR; TCRdb stores just in-frame clones and leaves some out. The sample holds fewer than 40,000 clones, around 80% seen once. Material for sequencing was peripheral blood. All receptors come from a man at least 80 years old with active or convalescent COVID-19.

The chain employs TRBV28 and TRBJ2-1; 11 bases line up with TRBD2. The CDR3 runs to 18 residues. Germline-derived CDR1 and CDR2 are MDHEN and SYDVKM. J lost 4 bases, V lost 6 bases, and 14 bases had no gene match. In nucleotides, the CDR3 is TGTGCCAGCAGGTTAGGTGCTAGCGGGAGGCCGGGGTACAATGAGCAGTTCTTC. Amino acids: CASRLGASGRPGYNEQFF.

The chain employs TRBV21-1 and TRBJ1-2. TRBV21-1 is a known pseudogene. The CDR3 is made up of 14 amino acids. The CDR3 spells CASSTPGLWHGYTF. The CDR3 nucleotides read TGTGCCAGCAGCACCCCGGGATTATGGCATGGCTACACCTTC.

J is TRBJ1-1 and V is TRBV4-3, with 7 bases aligning to TRBD1. The J segment lost 3 bases and the V segment lost 3 bases, leaving 13 bases of the junction unmatched. CDR1 and CDR2 from the germline V gene are LGHNA and YSLEER. This CDR3 contains 17 residues. Here the CDR3 DNA reads TGCGCCAGCAGCCAGCGCATTACAGGGGATGTGTACACTGAAGCTTTCTTT. It yields the protein CASSQRITGDVYTEAFF.

The chain couples TRBV7-2 to TRBJ1-5, with D unresolved. Per germline, CDR1 SGHTA and CDR2 FQGNSA. With 0 bases removed from V and 4 bases from J, the gap between germline ends came to 4 bases. The CDR3 is made up of 13 amino acids. The CDR3 sequence is CASSLAQNQPQHF. DNA for the CDR3: TGTGCCAGCAGCTTAGCCCAGAATCAGCCCCAGCATTTT.